These 15 T cell receptor beta chains were sequenced from one sample in a study of CD4 T cells in relation to SARS-CoV-2 and coronaviruses (dated by TCRdb to the early 2020s). Libraries came from the immunoSEQ multiplex PCR assay. The source is immuneACCESS, and TCRdb retained only in-frame sequences with V and J called. Part of the clones is not carried over; for the studies checked, unresolved V genes explain less than half of this, and the remainder is unexplained. The sample yields 35,000 to 40,000 clones; around four fifths were counted once. The ten largest account for roughly 21% of the sample. These TCRs are of unknown antigen specificity. The sequencing sample was made of memory CD4+ T cells from PBMCs, cultured in vitro. Explained via the paper, the cell subset or site label denotes: memory (non-naive) CD4+ T cells. These receptors were collected from an adult with COVID-19.

The chain has TRBV11-3 and TRBJ2-2; the D is unclear. This CDR3 is 14 amino acids long. Germline-derived CDR1 and CDR2 are SGHNT and YENEEA. Trimming removed 2 bases from V and 6 bases from J, with 10 bases in between. This chain's CDR3 is CASSLRSLSGELFF. Here the CDR3 DNA reads TGTGCCAGCAGCTTAAGATCCTTGTCCGGGGAGCTGTTTTTT.

This clone was seen only a few times. The chain links TRBV4-3 to TRBJ2-5; possible D gene TRBD2, 6 bases. V was clipped by 0 bases and J by 1 base, with 12 bases between them. This CDR3 has 16 amino acids. CDR1 LGHNA and CDR2 YSLEER come from the germline V gene. The CDR3 bases are TGCGCCAGCAGCCAAGATGGGCGGGGAACCCAAGAGACCCAGTACTTC. The encoded protein is CASSQDGRGTQETQYF.

This clone was found once. The chain links TRBV29-1 to TRBJ1-2; D uncertain. The germline V and J ends were trimmed by 4 bases and 7 bases, with 10 bases remaining between them. Germline V gives CDR1 SQVTM, CDR2 ANQGSEA. This CDR3 is 11 amino acids long. The DNA for the CDR3 is TGCAGCGTTGGTGGTTCTGGTGGCTACACCTTC. Amino acid sequence: CSVGGSGGYTF.

The genes are TRBV5-4 and TRBJ2-1, with 9 nucleotides matching TRBD2. The germline gives CDR1 SGHNT, CDR2 YYREEE (reference sequence). With V trimmed by 5 bases and J by 0 bases, 3 bases remained unmatched. The CDR3 extends over 15 amino acids. The CDR3 sequence is CASRRSGSSYNEQFF. For the CDR3, the DNA is TGTGCCAGCAGGCGTAGCGGGAGCTCCTACAATGAGCAGTTCTTC. The whole variable domain, remainder taken from reference TRBV5-4 and TRBJ2-1, is ETGVTQSPTHLIKTRGQQVTLRCSSQSGHNTVSWYQQALGQGPQFIFQYYREEENGRGNFPPRFSGLQFPNYSSELNVNALELDDSALYLCASRRSGSSYNEQFFGPGTRLTVL.

The chain joins TRBV20-1 to TRBJ1-2; a weak D match, TRBD1 (5 bases). The CDR3 extends over 11 amino acids. V was cut by 6 bases and J by 8 bases, with 13 bases left in between. Per the germline V gene, CDR1 is DFQATT and CDR2 is SNEGSKA (reference sequence). CDR3 loop: CSAPTGGGYTF. In DNA form, the CDR3 reads TGCAGTGCCCCCACGGGGGGAGGCTACACCTTC.

This clone was seen just once. This chain joins TRBV10-3 and TRBJ2-5; D remains ambiguous. The V end was cut by 10 bases, the J end by 0 bases, with 9 bases between. Germline-derived CDR1 and CDR2 are ENHRY and SYGVKD. This CDR3 is 12 amino acids long. The CDR3 DNA is TGTGCCACCACGGGTAACCAAGAGACCCAGTACTTC. Translated, it gives CATTGNQETQYF.

This chain joins TRBV3-1 (or the pseudogene TRBV3-2) and TRBJ2-7; TRBD2 aligns across 8 bases. Per germline, CDR1 LGHDT and CDR2 YNNKEL (reference sequence). CDR3 length: 15 residues. The V segment lost 0 bases and the J segment 4 bases; nucleotides outside the gene matches: 5. The CDR3 protein is CASSQDLGGRYEQYF. The DNA for the CDR3 is TGTGCCAGCAGCCAAGATTTGGGCGGGAGGTACGAGCAGTACTTC.

This clone was observed a single time. This chain connects TRBV5-4 to TRBJ2-6, with no clear D. Trimming removed 0 bases from V and 4 bases from J, with 14 bases in between. Germline V gene sequence: CDR1 SGHNT, CDR2 YYREEE (reference sequence). The CDR3 covers 17 residues. As DNA, the CDR3 is TGTGCCAGCAGCTTGGCCAGAGAGGTCTTGGGGGCCAACGTCCTGACTTTC. As protein: CASSLAREVLGANVLTF.

The gene calls are TRBV12-3 or TRBV12-4 and TRBJ1-1, with a tentative D call TRBD1 (6 bases). The V end lost 6 bases, the J end lost 4 bases, and 12 bases lay between the germline ends. The CDR3 has 13 residues. CDR3 in amino acids: CASSRGAATEAFF. As DNA, the CDR3 is TGTGCCAGCAGCCGGGGGGCGGCCACTGAAGCTTTCTTT.

The chain employs TRBV15 and TRBJ1-4, with D perhaps TRBD1 (5 bases). CDR3 length equals 16 residues. CDR1 is LNHNV and CDR2 is YYDKDF in the germline V gene (reference sequence). Trimming removed 0 bases from V and 2 bases from J, with 10 bases in between. The CDR3 loop is CATSREVGVTNEKLFF. The CDR3 coding sequence is TGTGCCACCAGCAGAGAAGTGGGGGTCACTAATGAAAAACTGTTTTTT.

This rearrangement joins TRBV27 to TRBJ1-5, with D uncertain. The germline V gene has CDR1 MNHEY and CDR2 SMNVEV (reference sequence). CDR3 length: 15 amino acids. V lost 7 bases and J lost 0, with 13 bases in between. In nucleotides, the CDR3 is TGTGCCAGCACCCCAAAAGGTAATAGCAATCAGCCCCAGCATTTT. Its translation is CASTPKGNSNQPQHF.

This chain links TRBV28 with TRBJ2-2, with D perhaps TRBD1 (6 bases). The CDR3 spans 15 residues. Germline assignment: CDR1 MDHEN and CDR2 SYDVKM. V was cut by 2 bases and J by 3 bases, with 10 bases left in between. CDR3 nucleotides: TGTGCCAGCAGTTTAATAGGGGGATACACCGGGGAGCTGTTTTTT. Translating gives CASSLIGGYTGELFF.

The chain combines TRBV19 with TRBJ2-7, with 7 nucleotides matching TRBD2. The CDR3 consists of 14 residues. V dropped 5 bases and J dropped 3; count of bases not matched to a gene: 7. Germline V lookup: CDR1 LNHDA, CDR2 SQIVND (reference sequence). CDR3 sequence reads: CASSSSSGNYEQYF. The DNA of the CDR3 is TGTGCCAGTAGTTCGTCTAGCGGAAACTACGAGCAGTACTTC.

The CDR3 DNA follows: TGTGCCAGTACCTCGACCTCAACAACTGGCACAGATACGCAGTATTTT. It codes for CASTSTSTTGTDTQYF. V usage is TRBV19 and J usage is TRBJ2-3, with no clear D. Germline CDR1 and CDR2: LNHDA and SQIVND (reference sequence). V was pared by 7 bases and J by 1 base, with 18 bases between. CDR3 length: 16 residues.

This clone has only one observation. The chain uses TRBV18 and TRBJ2-7; 7 bases match TRBD2. This CDR3 spans 14 amino acids. Per the germline V gene, CDR1 is KGHSH and CDR2 is LQKENI. The trim removed 10 bases at V and 3 bases at J, leaving 12 bases unmatched. The CDR3 bases are TGTGCCACAACCCCGCAGGGAGGGATCTACGAGCAGTACTTC. Translated, it gives CATTPQGGIYEQYF.